The sequence of this TCR beta chain was determined in a study of molecular identifiers for immune sequencing clone quantification (dated by TCRdb to between 2017 and 2018). Regarding the research as a whole: In a replicate experiment, RNA from around 18,000 or 91,000 naive CD8 T cells was split into five aliquots, four of which were sequenced. CD8 T cells were used in a methods study to benchmark molecular-identifier clustering-based TCR repertoire sequencing (MIDCIRS) and TCR RNA copy counting. General conclusions and limits of the study: Clones above 20 RNA copies held over 99% of molecules in CMV-specific effector cells but under 1% in naive cells. When barcode sub-clustering was not used, chimeric consensus sequences inflated TCR diversity, with chimeras reaching as high as 47%. Modeling indicated about three TCR RNA copies recovered per cell, compared with around 11 by digital PCR, which implies a capture efficiency of around 31%. Highly expanded clone sizes could be underestimated if identical TCR molecules share a barcode. The naive libraries included spiked-in Jurkat TCR RNA (about nine copies' worth), and this RNA is not part of the donor repertoire. Spiked-in Jurkat TCR RNA equal to a single cell's worth was reported to be detectable even within 1,100,000 naive CD8 T cells.

V lost 1 base and J lost 2 bases; the stretch between them is 8 bases long. The germline V gene sets CDR1 to SGHDN and CDR2 to FVKESK. The CDR3 sequence holds 14 residues, the cysteine and phenylalanine included. The CDR3 DNA has 42 bases and is translated from base 1. The library was obtained by PCR. Sequencing took place on an Illumina HiSeq 4000. Preparation of bulk TCR libraries followed a previously described approach, with the TCR primers listed in Table S5. Total RNA was purified with the Qiagen AllPrep DNA/RNA kit. Reads from multiple sequencing runs of the same library were pooled before analysis. As for how the authors treated the data: Only reads with exact TCR constant sequence were kept, trimmed to 150 nt, and grouped by their 12-nt molecular barcodes. Reads inside each barcode group were sub-clustered using a 15% Levenshtein threshold, and a quality-weighted consensus sequence was constructed for each RNA molecule. Non-functional sequences were filtered out, along with any lower-count sequence sitting one edit away from another sequence. Barcode sub-clusters with fewer than 20% of the maximum read count were removed, based on fitting two negative binomial distributions. In-frame beta chains were kept once TCRdb had trimmed the public reads at Q25 with fastp and called clones with MiXCR. When rows share a CDR3 protein, they turn into one entry using the most common DNA and genes. The authors' filters were not applied to this entry. Recorded for this sample are about 640,000 distinct CDR3 sequences; just under 20% of them occurred a single time. Clones ranked in the top ten supply around 0.9% of the sample.

This clonotype was found many times. It lacks a known antigen. Qualities for individual bases were not recorded, and no much larger clone is one base off. Libraries of naive CD8 T cells were built from anywhere between about 17,000 and 1,000,000 sorted cells, with 10%, 30% or 50% of the purified RNA used. Naive CD8 T cells, defined as CD8+CD4-CCR7+CD45RA+, were FACS-sorted into RLT Plus buffer on a BD FACSAria II. Around 11 TCR copies' worth of Jurkat RNA were spiked into about 19,000-1,100,000 naive CD8 T cell samples to test detection sensitivity. CD8 T cells were enriched using RosetteSep CD8+ T Cell Enrichment Cocktail and Ficoll-Paque, and the enriched cells then underwent ACK red cell lysis.

This TCR was recovered from a human donor in good health. Some libraries in this study had Jurkat cell RNA spiked in. Recombination joined TRBV14 with TRBJ1-2; a weak D assignment points to TRBD1 (6 bases agree). The sequenced material came from naive CD8+ T cells from blood, with Jurkat cell RNA spiked in. Sample cell subset or site, as interpreted from the label and publication: FACS-sorted CD8+CD4-CCR7+CD45RA+ naive T cells. CDR3 protein: CASSQATGNYGYTF. The DNA sequence is TGTGCCAGCAGCCAAGCTACAGGGAACTATGGCTACACCTTC.